The TCR beta chain under discussion was sequenced for a study of T cells in localized non-small cell lung cancer. General study points: Uninvolved adjacent lung had more T cell clonality than any other tissue, topping tumor. The study sequenced only one region of the tumor. As a result, intratumor heterogeneity could not be excluded and remains possible.

The V end was cut by 4 bases, the J end by 2 bases, with 16 bases between. Germline CDR1 reads SGHDT; CDR2 reads YYEEEE. The CDR3 covers 15 residues. As concerns this clone: The antigen is undetermined.

Some clones are missing from TCRdb's copy, which holds only in-frame ones; the method was immunoSEQ multiplex PCR. The top ten clones hold 25% to 35% of a sample with over 10,000 clones, approximately 84% of them seen once. Specimen: peripheral blood, collected before any cancer treatment. This TCR came from a male donor aged 60 or over with stage I squamous cell lung carcinoma. The chain couples TRBV5-6 to TRBJ2-7; no clear D gene. The CDR3 coding sequence is TGTGCCAGCAGCCAAAACATCCTGGGTACCTACGAGCAGTACTTC. Protein sequence: CASSQNILGTYEQYF.